This T cell receptor beta chain was identified in a study of T-cell reconstitution after alpha-beta-depleted transplantation in children (dated by TCRdb to the mid-2010s). Some background on the complete study: The study quantitatively tracked T-cell immune reconstitution after TCRalphabeta/CD19-depleted allogeneic hematopoietic cell transplantation in children using TCR repertoire profiling.

The library was built by means of PCR. Sequencing relied on an Illumina HiSeq 2500. TCR library preparation used molecular barcoding, with unique molecular identifiers applied to normalize quantification of the TCRbeta repertoire. TCRdb reran the public reads through fastp at Q25 and MiXCR, keeping productive beta chains. Each CDR3 protein gets just one entry, which takes the most common genes and DNA from the rows behind it. For this sample the table gives 190,000 or so distinct CDR3 sequences, of which around 7% were detected only once. Of the sample, 3% is held by the ten largest clones. This clonotype was detected a few times. Its antigen is still unknown. Base qualities were left out, and no much larger clone turns up one base away. Inclusive of the bounding cysteine and phenylalanine, the CDR3 is 13 residues long. Only the CDR3 part of the read is kept: 39 bases, read in frame from the first base. CDR1 and CDR2, looked up from the germline V gene (reference sequence), are LNHDA and SQIVND. The junction carries 12 bases between V and J, which are trimmed by 7 bases and 4 bases respectively.

The source material was PBMCs from the stem cell graft donor, sampled from the stem cell graft. The chain couples TRBV19 to TRBJ2-3, with a tentative D gene TRBD2 over 5 matching bases. This receptor was taken from a human donor who donated a stem cell graft to a child with Wiskott-Aldrich syndrome. For the CDR3, the sequence is CASTNLGADTQYF. The DNA sequence reads TGTGCCAGTACCAATCTCGGGGCAGATACGCAGTATTTT.